These T cell receptor beta chains were read from a single sample in a study of cytomegalovirus exposure and HLA in healthy donors. Assay: immunoSEQ multiplex PCR; the TCRdb copy retains only in-frame clones and omits some. The sample has fewer than 100,000 clones; approximately 90% are singletons. Sequencing input: PBMCs. The origin of the receptors is a man aged 25 to 40 in good health and CMV-seronegative. The CDR3 runs from the conserved cysteine through the conserved F or W. The D gene is left open where the match is weak. Some rows mark clone size as missing; the rest say once, few, many or name a class of expanded clone.

CDR3 DNA,CDR3 protein,J gene,V gene,clone size,D gene
TGTGCCAGCAGTTTAGGGGCCGGGACAGGGAGTCGGAATGAAAAACTGTTTTTT,CASSLGAGTGSRNEKLFF,TRBJ1-4,TRBV28,NA,TRBD1
TGTGCCATCAGTGAGTCGACAGGGGGATACGAGCAGTACTTC,CAISESTGGYEQYF,TRBJ2-7,TRBV10-3,once,TRBD1
TGTGCCAGCAGCCTCGGGGGGTTTCATACGCAGTATTTT,CASSLGGFHTQYF,TRBJ2-3,TRBV5-6,NA,TRBD2
TGTGCCAGCAGTTACACAGCAGCGGGGGCCTACGAGCAGTACTTC,CASSYTAAGAYEQYF,TRBJ2-7,TRBV6-5,NA,TRBD2
TGTGCCAGCATGTCGGGAGGCTCTGGGGCCAACGTCCTGACTTTC,CASMSGGSGANVLTF,TRBJ2-6,TRBV9,NA,TRBD2
TGTGCCAGCAGCCAACGGGATACTAGCGGGTTACAAGAGACCCAGTACTTC,CASSQRDTSGLQETQYF,TRBJ2-5,TRBV4-2,NA,TRBD2
TGTGCCAGCAGTGTCCGGTGGGAGCAGTACTTC,CASSVRWEQYF,TRBJ2-7,TRBV6-1,NA,NA
TGTGCCAGCAGTGATAGCGGGATGGGGCCAGATACGCAGTATTTT,CASSDSGMGPDTQYF,TRBJ2-3,TRBV6-4,NA,TRBD2
TGCGCCAGCAGCTACTTACAGGGGGCCCTTGCTCACTACGAGCAGTACTTC,CASSYLQGALAHYEQYF,TRBJ2-7,TRBV5-1,NA,TRBD1
TGTGCCAGCAGTGAAGGACAGGGTGAGCAGTTCTTC,CASSEGQGEQFF,TRBJ2-1,TRBV2,NA,TRBD1
TGTGCCAGCAGCCAACAGGGGTCAGGGGGGTACAGTGAGCAGTTCTTC,CASSQQGSGGYSEQFF,TRBJ2-1,TRBV9,NA,NA
TGTGCCATCAGGGGCAGGGTCTCAAATGGCTACACCTTC,CAIRGRVSNGYTF,TRBJ1-2,TRBV6-1,NA,NA
TGTGCCACCAGCAGAGAACTAATCCGAAACACCATATATTTT,CATSRELIRNTIYF,TRBJ1-3,TRBV15,NA,NA
TGTGCCAGCAGTCAGCTGACAGGGGATAGGCCCTACGAGCAGTACTTC,CASSQLTGDRPYEQYF,TRBJ2-7,TRBV28,NA,TRBD1
TGTGCCAGCAGATCTCCGGGACAGCCTTACAATGAGCAGTTCTTC,CASRSPGQPYNEQFF,TRBJ2-1,TRBV27,NA,TRBD1
TGTGCCAGCAGCTTAGAGGAGGGCTACACCTTC,CASSLEEGYTF,TRBJ1-2,TRBV7-9,NA,NA
TGTGCCAGCAGTTTTAAGGGGTTGATTGATACGCAGTATTTT,CASSFKGLIDTQYF,TRBJ2-3,TRBV27,NA,NA
TGTGCCAGCAGCCCGGGACAGGGGCCCCAAGTAGGCGGCTACACCTTC,CASSPGQGPQVGGYTF,TRBJ1-2,TRBV27,NA,TRBD1
TGTGCCAGCAGTGAAGACGGCAGGATCAGGGATGGCGAGCAGTACTTC,CASSEDGRIRDGEQYF,TRBJ2-7,TRBV6-1,NA,NA
TGTGCCAGCAGCTTCAATAGCGGGTCGGATACGCAGTATTTT,CASSFNSGSDTQYF,TRBJ2-3,TRBV13,once,TRBD2
TGTGCCAGCACTTCGGACAGGAGCAATCAGCCCCAGCATTTT,CASTSDRSNQPQHF,TRBJ1-5,TRBV2,NA,TRBD1
TGTGCCAGCAGTCCGTACCTAGGGGGGGAGTACAATGAGCAGTTCTTC,CASSPYLGGEYNEQFF,TRBJ2-1,TRBV28,NA,NA
TGTGCCATCAGTGAGGTTTTCGCGGGACGATACAATGAGCAGTTCTTC,CAISEVFAGRYNEQFF,TRBJ2-1,TRBV10-3,NA,NA
TGTGCCAGCAGCTCAACTCCCTCGGGGGTCCCCGGGGAGCTGTTTTTT,CASSSTPSGVPGELFF,TRBJ2-2,TRBV7-8,NA,NA
TGCAGCGTTGAATTCGGGACAGGGGGCTGCTTGGGGATTGTTAACCCTAAGATCGAGCAGTTCTTC,CSVEFGTGGCLGIVNPKIEQFF,TRBJ2-1,TRBV29-1,NA,TRBD1
TGCGCCAGCAGCAACAGCTACGACAGCTACGAGCAGTACTTC,CASSNSYDSYEQYF,TRBJ2-7,TRBV5-1,NA,NA
TGTGCCAGCAGTTTACCTACGATACGGAACACCATATATTTT,CASSLPTIRNTIYF,TRBJ1-3,TRBV28,NA,NA
TGTGCCAGCAGCCCAGGACAGGGGAGTACCGAGCAGTACTTC,CASSPGQGSTEQYF,TRBJ2-7,TRBV11-3,NA,TRBD1
TGTGCCAGCAGCTTAAGTCCGGGGTCCGCGAACACCGGGGAGCTGTTTTTT,CASSLSPGSANTGELFF,TRBJ2-2,TRBV11-2,NA,NA
TGTGCCAGCAGCCAAGAGACCGGGACAGGCAATGAAAAACTGTTTTTT,CASSQETGTGNEKLFF,TRBJ1-4,TRBV4-2,NA,TRBD1
TGTGCCAGCAGCGGACAAGGGGGGACAGGGCCCTATAGCAATCAGCCCCAGCATTTT,CASSGQGGTGPYSNQPQHF,TRBJ1-5,TRBV7-9,once,TRBD1
TGCGCCAGCTCGCTCGGGGACGAGCAGTACTTC,CASSLGDEQYF,TRBJ2-7,TRBV10-1,NA,NA
TGTGCCAGTAGTCCTGCGACCGGCCAGGGTCGAACTGAAGCTTTCTTT,CASSPATGQGRTEAFF,TRBJ1-1,TRBV19,NA,NA
TGTGCCACCGGGACTAGCGGCGACACCGGGGAGCTGTTTTTT,CATGTSGDTGELFF,TRBJ2-2,TRBV6-6,many,TRBD2
TGTGCCACCAGTAAGAGTGCAACTAATGAAAAACTGTTTTTT,CATSKSATNEKLFF,TRBJ1-4,TRBV15,NA,NA
TGTGCCAGCAGCCAAGATGAAAAAGGGGCCCCCTACGAGCAGTACTTC,CASSQDEKGAPYEQYF,TRBJ2-7,TRBV14,NA,NA
TGTGCCAGCTCCAAGGGGATCTACAATGAGCAGTTCTTC,CASSKGIYNEQFF,TRBJ2-1,TRBV9,NA,NA
TGTGCCAGTAGTACGGGGGCGAACACCGGGGAGCTGTTTTTT,CASSTGANTGELFF,TRBJ2-2,TRBV19,once,NA
TGCGCCAGCAGCTATCCCGGACAGGACCACTATGGCTACACCTTC,CASSYPGQDHYGYTF,TRBJ1-2,TRBV5-1,NA,TRBD1
TGTGCCAGCAGCTTGGGACCCCCAGCGAGCAAAAACATTCAGTACTTC,CASSLGPPASKNIQYF,TRBJ2-4,TRBV5-6,NA,NA
TGTGCCACCAGCAGAGGGACAGCACCCTATGGCTACACCTTC,CATSRGTAPYGYTF,TRBJ1-2,TRBV15,few,NA
TGTGATTCCGGAGGTCACGAGCAGTACTTC,CDSGGHEQYF,TRBJ2-7,TRBV27,few,NA
TGTGCCAGCAGTTTATCCGGGGGGAATGAAGCTTTCTTT,CASSLSGGNEAFF,TRBJ1-1,TRBV27,NA,NA
TGTGCCAGCAGTCCTAGACAGGGAGTGCTGGCGGAGCAGTTCTTC,CASSPRQGVLAEQFF,TRBJ2-1,TRBV28,once,TRBD1
TGTGCCAGCAGTAGAACGCCCGGGGAGACCCAGTACTTC,CASSRTPGETQYF,TRBJ2-5,TRBV28,once,NA
TGCGCCAGCAGCTTGGCAGGGCAGGTCTATGGCTACACCTTC,CASSLAGQVYGYTF,TRBJ1-2,TRBV5-1,NA,NA
TGCAGCGCCCAGACAGAGCTGAATCAGCCCCAGCATTTT,CSAQTELNQPQHF,TRBJ1-5,TRBV29-1,NA,NA
TGTGCCAGTAGCTCGGACAGGTATGGCTACACCTTC,CASSSDRYGYTF,TRBJ1-2,TRBV19,few,TRBD1